The rows below give T cell receptor beta chains drawn from one sample of a study of technical replicates of blood from several donors. Clones were read by immunoSEQ multiplex PCR, and TCRdb kept only the in-frame ones, dropping some. The data hold some 80,000 clones, with roughly 94% observed a single time. Specimen: T cells isolated from PBMCs. The receptors stem from a human donor in good health. The CDR3 runs from the conserved cysteine through the conserved F or W. D genes are given only for firm matches. Clone size is stated in some rows and not others, as once, few, many or a class when expanded.

D gene	V gene	clone size	J gene	CDR3 DNA	CDR3 protein
NA	TRBV4-1	NA	TRBJ1-5	TGCGCCAGCAAAGGTGGGGGCCCTCTAAGTGGCCAGCCCCAGCATTTT	CASKGGGPLSGQPQHF
NA	TRBV9	NA	TRBJ1-1	TGTGCCAGCAGCGTTTACGAACAGACTGAAGCTTTCTTT	CASSVYEQTEAFF
NA	TRBV28	NA	TRBJ1-5	TGTGCCATTAAAGATAGGTTGGGAGATCAGCCCCAGCATTTT	CAIKDRLGDQPQHF
NA	TRBV11-2	NA	TRBJ2-7	TGTGCCAGCAACCTTAATGTTCCCGGAGATGCATATTTTTACGAGCAGTACTTC	CASNLNVPGDAYFYEQYF
TRBD1	TRBV6-1	NA	TRBJ1-1	TGTGCCACTGAGGGACAGGGTAGAACTGAAGCTTTCTTT	CATEGQGRTEAFF
NA	TRBV5-6	NA	TRBJ2-7	TGTGCCAGCAGCTTCCTCTACGAGCAGTACTTC	CASSFLYEQYF
NA	TRBV10-1	NA	TRBJ2-5	TGCGCCAGCAGTGAGTCCTCGGAGACCCAGTACTTC	CASSESSETQYF
NA	TRBV2	NA	TRBJ2-5	TGTGCCAGCAGTGAAGCGCTCGGGGAGGAGACCCAGTACTTC	CASSEALGEETQYF
TRBD1	TRBV6-5	medium-sized	TRBJ2-4	TGTGCCAGCAGTTACGACAGGGGAAACATTCAGTACTTC	CASSYDRGNIQYF
NA	TRBV4-1	NA	TRBJ1-1	TGCGCCAGCAGCCAAGGAGCGGGGACTGAAGCTTTCTTT	CASSQGAGTEAFF
NA	TRBV6-5	NA	TRBJ2-6	TGTGCCAGCAGTTACTCCAGCTCTGGGGCCAACGTCCTGACTTTC	CASSYSSSGANVLTF
TRBD1	TRBV11-2	NA	TRBJ1-4	TGTGCCAGCAGCTTTACAGGGGGCGTGCAGACTAATGAAAAACTGTTTTTT	CASSFTGGVQTNEKLFF
NA	TRBV6-1	NA	TRBJ1-2	TGTGCCAGCAGTAACGGCGGGGTCCTCTATGGCTACACCTTC	CASSNGGVLYGYTF
TRBD2	TRBV6-6	NA	TRBJ2-7	TGTGCCAGCAGTTACCCTAGCGGGAGCTACCTGGACGAGCAGTACTTC	CASSYPSGSYLDEQYF
NA	TRBV19	NA	TRBJ1-2	TGTGCCAGTAGTATCGGGGGACGGGCTGGCTACACCTTC	CASSIGGRAGYTF
NA	TRBV29-1	NA	TRBJ1-2	TGCAGCGTTGAAGTGGGCGTTGACTATGGCTACACCTTC	CSVEVGVDYGYTF
NA	TRBV9	NA	TRBJ1-1	TGTGCCAGCAGCGTCGGGGGGCTCGAAGCTTTCTTT	CASSVGGLEAFF
TRBD1	TRBV6-6	NA	TRBJ2-7	TGTGCCAGCACCGCCTCAGGACAGGGGAAGTCCTACGAGCAGTACTTC	CASTASGQGKSYEQYF
TRBD1	TRBV28	NA	TRBJ1-2	TGTGCCAGCAGCTCGACAGGGTCTCTAGGAGGCTACACCTTC	CASSSTGSLGGYTF
NA	TRBV28	NA	TRBJ2-3	TGTGCCAGCAGTTTCTACGAGGATACGCAGTATTTT	CASSFYEDTQYF
NA	TRBV6-5	NA	TRBJ2-7	TGTGCCAGTAGAGCCGGGGGTTTCTACGAGCAGTACTTC	CASRAGGFYEQYF
NA	TRBV12-5	NA	TRBJ2-5	TGTGCTAGTGGTTTCAGGGAAGAGACCCAGTACTTC	CASGFREETQYF
TRBD1	TRBV6-6	NA	TRBJ2-1	TGTGCCAGCAGCAGAAAAGGGGACAGTTTGACCAATGAGCAGTTCTTC	CASSRKGDSLTNEQFF
TRBD1	TRBV29-1	NA	TRBJ1-1	TGCAGCGTTGAGGGGACAGCCGTGTTTGAAGCTTTCTTT	CSVEGTAVFEAFF
NA	TRBV6-5	NA	TRBJ1-3	TGTGCCAGCAGTTACTCTAGCGGAAACACCATATATTTT	CASSYSSGNTIYF
NA	TRBV10-3	NA	TRBJ2-2	TGTGCCATCAGTGAGATCCCGGGAAACACCGGGGAGCTGTTTTTT	CAISEIPGNTGELFF
TRBD1	TRBV18	NA	TRBJ2-7	TGTGCCAGCACTGTCCTGGGACAGGGGGCAGGGTACGAGCAGTACTTC	CASTVLGQGAGYEQYF
TRBD1	TRBV11-3	NA	TRBJ2-1	TGTGCCAGCAGCTCCTCCAGGGGGCGTGCAAATGAGCAGTTCTTC	CASSSSRGRANEQFF
TRBD1	TRBV27	once	TRBJ2-7	TGTGCCAGCAGTCTGACAGGGACCACCTACGAGCAGTACTTC	CASSLTGTTYEQYF
NA	TRBV27	NA	TRBJ2-7	TGTGCCAGCAGTCCAATAACCCCCGGGAGCTCCTACGAGCAGTACTTC	CASSPITPGSSYEQYF
NA	TRBV18	NA	TRBJ2-3	TGTGCCAGCTCAGCGTCAGATACGCAGTATTTT	CASSASDTQYF
NA	TRBV29-1	once	TRBJ1-2	TGCAGCGTTGTAACCCAGTCGCTTTATGGCTACACCTTC	CSVVTQSLYGYTF
NA	TRBV7-2	NA	TRBJ1-2	TGTGCCAGCAACACAGCAGAGGGATACTATGGCTACACCTTC	CASNTAEGYYGYTF
NA	TRBV27	NA	TRBJ1-1	TGTGCCAGCAGGGGACAAATGAACACTGAAGCTTTCTTT	CASRGQMNTEAFF
NA	TRBV7-7	NA	TRBJ1-2	TGTGCTAGCAGCCCGATTAGGGTAGAGGGCTATGGCTACACCTTC	CASSPIRVEGYGYTF
NA	TRBV27	NA	TRBJ2-7	TGTGCCAGCAGTTCCTCCCCGGGGTACGAGCAGTACTTC	CASSSSPGYEQYF
TRBD2	TRBV7-8	NA	TRBJ2-7	TGTGCCAGCAGCTTAGGCGGACTAGCGGCCGAGCAGTACTTC	CASSLGGLAAEQYF
NA	TRBV11-3	NA	TRBJ2-7	TGTGCCAGCAGCTTCGGGGGACAGACGCGCTACGAGCAGTACTTC	CASSFGGQTRYEQYF
TRBD2	TRBV7-2	NA	TRBJ2-7	TGTGCCAGCAGCTTACTTAGCGGGAGCTTCTACGAGCAGTACTTC	CASSLLSGSFYEQYF
NA	TRBV30	NA	TRBJ1-4	TGTGCCTGGATGGCAGTAGAAAAACTGTTTTTT	CAWMAVEKLFF
TRBD1	TRBV9	NA	TRBJ1-1	TGTGCCAGCAGCGTAGGAGGGGGGACAGGAGTTAACACTGAAGCTTTCTTT	CASSVGGGTGVNTEAFF
TRBD2	TRBV7-3	once	TRBJ2-7	TGTGCCAGCAGCTTGCGGGGCGGGAGTATAAACGAGCAGTACTTC	CASSLRGGSINEQYF
TRBD1	TRBV30	NA	TRBJ2-5	TGTGCCTGGAGTATATGGACAGGGGTTGAAGAGACCCAGTACTTC	CAWSIWTGVEETQYF
TRBD2	TRBV30	NA	TRBJ2-1	TGTGCCTGGAGTCCCAGCGGGATGCCGTGGGGTGAGCAGTTCTTC	CAWSPSGMPWGEQFF
TRBD1	TRBV2	few	TRBJ1-1	TGTGCCAGCAAAGACAGGGACACTGAAGCTTTCTTT	CASKDRDTEAFF
NA	TRBV29-1	NA	TRBJ1-1	TGCAGCGTTAGGGGCGGGGGGGAAGCTTTCTTT	CSVRGGGEAFF
NA	TRBV29-1	NA	TRBJ2-1	TGCAGCGTTGGTCGGGCCCTAGCCCTCGATAGGAATGAGCAGTTCTTC	CSVGRALALDRNEQFF
TRBD2	TRBV7-9	once	TRBJ2-1	TGTGCCAGCAGCTTAGCTAGCGGGGAACAGTTCTTC	CASSLASGEQFF
NA	TRBV6-1	NA	TRBJ2-7	TGTGCCAGCAGCGTAGCCAGTGGCGAGCAGTACTTC	CASSVASGEQYF
NA	TRBV10-3	few	TRBJ2-2	TGTGCCATCAACTTCGGCGGGGAGCTGTTTTTT	CAINFGGELFF
NA	TRBV2	NA	TRBJ2-3	TGTGCCAGCAGTGAACCCAGCGGTCGACCTCTCGGGCAGTATTTT	CASSEPSGRPLGQYF